These 23 T cell receptor beta chains originate from one sample sequenced in a study of OX40 agonist ivuxolimab in advanced cancers. Generated by immunoSEQ multiplex PCR, the TCRdb table keeps only in-frame clones and is missing some. This sample has 55,000 to 75,000 clones, with approximately 86% found just once. Sequencing was performed on CD4+ or CD8+ T cells sorted from blood, taken in a trial of the OX40 agonist ivuxolimab. These receptors were collected from an adult with an advanced solid tumor such as melanoma, head and neck, liver or kidney cancer.

CDR3 sequence: CASSQQAGGSWETQYF. The CDR3, as DNA: TGCGCCAGCAGCCAACAAGCGGGGGGCTCGTGGGAGACCCAGTACTTC. The chain employs TRBV4-3 and TRBJ2-5, with 9 positions matching TRBD2. The CDR3 covers 16 residues. CDR1 and CDR2 from the germline V gene are LGHNA and YSLEER. The ends lost 2 bases at V and 5 bases at J; junction bases unmatched: 9.

This CDR3 is CAWSLGAVGELFF. The CDR3 DNA follows: TGTGCCTGGAGTCTAGGGGCGGTCGGGGAGCTGTTTTTT. The J gene is TRBJ2-2, the V gene TRBV30; D is perhaps TRBD1 (5 bases). Trimming removed 2 bases from V and 7 bases from J, with 11 bases in between. Per the germline V gene, CDR1 is GTSNPN and CDR2 is SVGIG (reference sequence). This CDR3 region has 13 residues.

The chain combines TRBV19 with TRBJ2-1, with D perhaps matching TRBD1 or TRBD2 (6 bases each). In germline, CDR1 is LNHDA, CDR2 SQIVND (reference sequence). This CDR3 region has 16 residues. V shed 2 bases and J shed 0 bases, with 11 bases lying between them. In DNA, the CDR3 is TGTGCCAGTAGTATACGGAGGGGGATCTCCTACAATGAGCAGTTCTTC. This sequence encodes CASSIRRGISYNEQFF.

This clone was observed a few times. The chain joins TRBV7-2 to TRBJ2-3; TRBD2 agrees at 10 bases. The CDR3 runs 16 residues. CDR1 and CDR2 from the germline V gene are SGHTA and FQGNSA. V trimming: 5 bases; J trimming: 0 bases; junction bases outside the gene matches: 5. Here the CDR3 reads CASSPRTSGSTDTQYF. The CDR3 coding sequence is TGTGCCAGCAGCCCCCGGACTAGCGGTAGCACAGATACGCAGTATTTT.

The chain links TRBV7-2 to TRBJ1-1, with D uncertain. CDR1 is SGHTA, CDR2 FQGNSA, per germline. V was cut by 2 bases and J by 2 bases, with 9 bases left in between. This CDR3 has 14 residues. The CDR3 loop is CASSLLRINTEAFF. In DNA, the CDR3 is TGTGCCAGCAGCTTACTCAGGATAAACACTGAAGCTTTCTTT. Drawing the rest from reference TRBV7-2 and TRBJ1-1, the complete variable domain is GAGVSQSPSNKVTEKGKDVELRCDPISGHTALYWYRQSLGQGLEFLIYFQGNSAPDKSGLPSDRFSAERTGGSVSTLTIQRTQQEDSAVYLCASSLLRINTEAFFGQGTRLTVV.

This chain connects TRBV6-6 to TRBJ1-2; possible D gene TRBD1, 5 bases. CDR1 and CDR2 from the germline V gene are MNHNY and SVGAGI (reference sequence). CDR3 length: 13 residues. The ends were cut back, 2 bases at V and 6 bases at J, with 10 bases in the middle. In DNA, the CDR3 is TGTGCCAGCAGTTACCCCAGGGTGGATGGCTACACCTTC. Amino acids: CASSYPRVDGYTF.

The V gene is TRBV7-6, the J gene TRBJ1-4; possibly TRBD1 for D (6 bases). Deletions cut 3 bases from V and 11 bases from J, with 19 bases between. Germline lookup yields CDR1 SGHVS and CDR2 FNYEAQ. The CDR3 totals 15 residues. CDR3 in amino acids: CASSFGSTGGEKLFF. The DNA for the CDR3 is TGTGCCAGCAGCTTCGGCTCGACTGGGGGCGAGAAACTGTTTTTT. Together with reference TRBV7-6 and TRBJ1-4, the CDR3 gives the full variable domain: GAGVSQSPRYKVTKRGQDVALRCDPISGHVSLYWYRQALGQGPEFLTYFNYEAQQDKSGLPNDRFSAERPEGSISTLTIQRTEQRDSAMYRCASSFGSTGGEKLFFGSGTQLSVL.

J is TRBJ2-1 and V is TRBV5-1; 12 bases are a match to TRBD2. Germline CDR1 SGHRS, CDR2 YFSETQ. J gave up 3 bases and V 0 bases, and 4 bases lay outside the gene matches. The CDR3 length is 17 residues. The CDR3 DNA sequence: TGCGCCAGCAGCTTGGTACGGACTAGCGGGAACTACAATGAGCAGTTCTTC. Translation gives CASSLVRTSGNYNEQFF. The complete variable domain, with remaining parts taken from reference TRBV5-1 and TRBJ2-1, reads KAGVTQTPRYLIKTRGQQVTLSCSPISGHRSVSWYQQTPGQGLQFLFEYFSETQRNKGNFPGRFSGRQFSNSRSEMNVSTLELGDSALYLCASSLVRTSGNYNEQFFGPGTRLTVL.

This clone turned up a few times. This CDR3 reads CASSLAGQSSYEQYF. In DNA form, the CDR3 reads TGTGCCAGCAGTTTAGCGGGGCAGAGCTCCTACGAGCAGTACTTC. The J gene is TRBJ2-7, the V gene TRBV28; TRBD2 might be the D (6 bases). CDR1 and CDR2 (germline): MDHEN, SYDVKM. V lost 2 bases, J lost 0 bases, and 11 bases lay in between. This CDR3 has 15 amino acids.

The rearrangement links TRBV19 to TRBJ1-1; D perhaps matches TRBD1 (5 bases). The CDR3 is 13 residues long. V lost 5 bases and J 5 bases, leaving 12 bases between the germline ends. CDR1 is LNHDA and CDR2 is SQIVND in the germline V gene (reference sequence). CDR3: CASSGGRRTEAFF. CDR3 DNA: TGTGCCAGTAGTGGGGGAAGACGGACTGAAGCTTTCTTT.

This clone showed up just once. The chain recombines TRBV10-2 with TRBJ1-2; TRBD1 agrees at 9 bases. CDR1 is WSHSY and CDR2 is SAAADI in the germline V gene. CDR3 size: 14 residues. Losses at the gene ends were 6 bases for V and 4 bases for J; bases not matched to a gene: 6. The CDR3 DNA sequence: TGCGCCAGCAGGGGACAGGGAGAGGGCTATGGCTACACCTTC. Protein sequence: CASRGQGEGYGYTF.

This chain links TRBV27 with TRBJ2-1; 12 nucleotides match TRBD2. The V segment lost 5 bases and the J segment 4 bases; nucleotides outside the gene matches: 9. Per the germline V gene, CDR1 is MNHEY and CDR2 is SMNVEV (reference sequence). CDR3 length equals 17 residues. This chain's CDR3 is CASSTRLAGVVYNEQFF. CDR3 nucleotides: TGTGCCAGCAGTACCCGACTAGCGGGAGTGGTGTACAATGAGCAGTTCTTC.

The chain couples TRBV19 to TRBJ1-1, with a tentative D call TRBD1 (5 bases). Trimming took 1 base from V and 4 from J, leaving 10 bases between them. Germline V gene sequence: CDR1 LNHDA, CDR2 SQIVND (reference sequence). The CDR3 is 14 amino acids. The CDR3 loop reads CASSIATGPTEAFF. CDR3 DNA: TGTGCCAGTAGTATAGCAACAGGACCCACTGAAGCTTTCTTT.

The CDR3 nucleotides read TGTGCCAGCAGCGTAGCTGTGGGCTATGGCTACACCTTC. It encodes CASSVAVGYGYTF. The chain combines TRBV9 with TRBJ1-2; no clear D. The CDR3 length is 13 residues. With 0 bases removed from V and 4 bases from J, the gap between germline ends came to 7 bases. Germline CDR1 and CDR2: SGDLS and YYNGEE.

This chain uses TRBV5-5 with TRBJ1-2; TRBD1 matches at 7 bases. Germline CDR1 is SGHKS and CDR2 is YYEKEE (reference sequence). With 5 bases clipped from V and 4 bases from J, the junction kept 11 bases outside the gene matches. This CDR3 comprises 15 residues. Here the CDR3 reads CASSPRTGGPYGYTF. Written as DNA, the CDR3 is TGTGCCAGCAGTCCTCGGACAGGAGGACCCTATGGCTACACCTTC.

V gene TRBV7-2 combines with J gene TRBJ1-2; D is uncertain. Germline V CDR1 and CDR2: SGHTA, FQGNSA. The CDR3 is 16 amino acids. V dropped 1 base and J dropped 5 bases, with 17 bases sitting between them. Here the CDR3 DNA reads TGTGCCAGCAGCTTAGTAGTAACGGGAAAAGGGTATGGCTACACCTTC. The encoded protein is CASSLVVTGKGYGYTF.

The chain employs TRBV6-5 and TRBJ1-4; weak D call: TRBD1 (5 bases). Germline V lookup: CDR1 MNHEY, CDR2 SVGAGI. The V gene lost 6 bases and the J gene lost 4 bases, with 12 bases spanning the gap. There are 14 residues in the CDR3. The CDR3 coding sequence is TGTGCCAGCAGCCGGGGCGTGCATAATGAAAAACTGTTTTTT. Translated, it gives CASSRGVHNEKLFF.

V usage is TRBV4-3 and J usage is TRBJ1-2; 8 nucleotides match TRBD1. Germline loops: CDR1 LGHNA, CDR2 YSLEER. CDR3 length: 14 residues. Losses at the gene ends were 4 bases for V and 7 bases for J; bases not matched to a gene: 8. The CDR3 DNA reads TGCGCCAGCAGCCCCCGACAGGGGTTTCTTGGCTACACCTTC. Translating it yields CASSPRQGFLGYTF.

The chain uses TRBV6-5 and TRBJ1-6, with D perhaps matching TRBD1 (6 bases). The germline CDR1 and CDR2 sequences are MNHEY and SVGAGI. The CDR3 covers 15 residues. V was clipped by 2 bases and J by 7 bases, with 12 bases between them. The CDR3 DNA follows: TGTGCCAGCAGTTACGAGGGGGGTAGGAATTCACCCCTCCACTTT. Encoded protein: CASSYEGGRNSPLHF.

The V gene is TRBV9, the J gene TRBJ2-7; 7 bases map to TRBD2. Germline CDR1 is SGDLS and CDR2 is YYNGEE. The J segment lost 7 bases and the V segment lost 4 bases, leaving 8 bases of the junction unmatched. This CDR3 has 13 residues. The CDR3 protein is CASSSPGGLEQYF. The CDR3 DNA sequence: TGTGCCAGCAGCTCCCCCGGGGGGTTAGAGCAGTACTTC. The whole variable domain, remainder taken from reference TRBV9 and TRBJ2-7, is DSGVTQTPKHLITATGQRVTLRCSPRSGDLSVYWYQQSLDQGLQFLIQYYNGEERAKGNILERFSAQQFPDLHSELNLSSLELGDSALYFCASSSPGGLEQYFGPGTRLTVT.

The chain joins TRBV6-1 to TRBJ2-7; TRBD1 matches at 9 bases. J lost 7 bases, V lost 8 bases, and 6 bases had no gene match. Germline V lookup: CDR1 MNHNS, CDR2 SASEGT. This CDR3 has 12 residues. The chain's CDR3 is CASRGTGMEQYF. The DNA for the CDR3 is TGTGCCAGCCGCGGGACAGGGATGGAGCAGTACTTC.

This rearrangement joins TRBV20-1 to TRBJ2-7; D may be TRBD1 (6 bases). This CDR3 comprises 11 residues. Looked up from germline, CDR1 is DFQATT and CDR2 is SNEGSKA (reference sequence). The V gene lost 6 bases and the J gene lost 5 bases, with 11 bases spanning the gap. The CDR3 DNA sequence: TGCAGTGCGCTGAGGGGGAACGAGCAGTACTTC. Its translation: CSALRGNEQYF.

The chain has TRBV6-1 and TRBJ1-5, with D unclear. This CDR3 has 16 residues. V was shortened by 2 bases and J by 6 bases, with 17 bases between the two germline ends. CDR1 is MNHNS and CDR2 is SASEGT in the germline V gene. Here the CDR3 DNA reads TGTGCCAGCAGTGAACCCGGACTCCTAGGCCCTCAGCCCCAGCATTTT. Protein product: CASSEPGLLGPQPQHF.